This TCR beta chain was documented in a study of blood T cell repertoires in COVID-19. This study enrolled people aged 18 to 89 from about two dozen US geographic areas. Cohort assignment relied on participant-reported clinical history. Per the original data handling: Estimated nucleated cell counts came from reference gene primer amplification. Clones were read by immunoSEQ multiplex PCR, and TCRdb kept only the in-frame ones, dropping some. The V and J calls and clone size come from that table; D and trimming were worked out from the DNA. The data show over 110,000 clones, around 87% seen once. What was sequenced was PBMCs or T cells enriched from blood (not recorded which). The receptor's source is a man in his 60s who had recovered from COVID-19.

The CDR3 nucleotides are TGTGCCATCAGTGAAAGTAGCGGGTACACAGATACGCAGTATTTT. Translating it yields CAISESSGYTDTQYF. The J gene is TRBJ2-3, the V gene TRBV10-3; 7 bases map to TRBD2. Trimming removed 3 bases from V and 2 bases from J; junction bases left unmatched: 5. This CDR3 has 15 residues. The germline CDR1 and CDR2 sequences are ENHRY and SYGVKD.